What follows are 18 T cell receptor beta chains derived from one specimen sequenced in a study of shared T cell receptors in the human thymus. Method: immunoSEQ multiplex PCR; TCRdb's copy keeps in-frame clones and lacks some. The sample carries hundreds of thousands of clones, over 75% recorded once. These data also featured in a second study, about human thymus T cells.

The sequenced material came from thymocytes. The receptors originated from a boy in the first two years of life with a congenital heart defect.

The chain combines TRBV25-1 with TRBJ2-2; 8 nucleotides align to TRBD2. The CDR3 length is 18 residues. Germline CDR1 reads MGHDK; CDR2 reads SYGVNS. After removal of 3 bases from V and 2 bases from J, the junction contained 11 bases not matched to a gene. CDR3: CASSEHHVLAANTGELFF. In DNA, the CDR3 is TGTGCCAGCAGTGAGCATCACGTACTAGCGGCTAACACCGGGGAGCTGTTTTTT.

V is TRBV12-5 and J is TRBJ1-5, with a possible D match to TRBD1 (6 bases). This CDR3 is 14 amino acids long. The germline V gene encodes CDR1 LGHNT and CDR2 FRNRAP. V was clipped by 6 bases and J by 4 bases, with 13 bases between them. The CDR3 loop reads CASGGNRVNQPQHF. The CDR3 DNA reads TGTGCTAGTGGCGGCAACAGGGTGAATCAGCCCCAGCATTTT. The variable domain in full, with the rest retrieved from reference TRBV12-5 and TRBJ1-5, is DARVTQTPRHKVTEMGQEVTMRCQPILGHNTVFWYRQTMMQGLELLAYFRNRAPLDDSGMPKDRFSAEMPDATLATLKIQPSEPRDSAVYFCASGGNRVNQPQHFGDGTRLSIL.

The V call is TRBV27, the J call TRBJ1-2; no clear D gene. The CDR3 totals 12 residues. CDR1 is MNHEY and CDR2 is SMNVEV in the germline V gene (reference sequence). The V gene lost 6 bases and the J gene lost 5 bases, with 10 bases spanning the gap. The chain's CDR3 is CASRSPLYGYTF. The CDR3 DNA reads as TGTGCCAGCAGGAGCCCTCTTTATGGCTACACCTTC.

This chain's CDR3 is CASSFRGVNTEAFF. In DNA form, the CDR3 reads TGTGCCAGCAGCTTCAGGGGGGTGAACACTGAAGCTTTCTTT. This chain joins TRBV7-2 and TRBJ1-1, with 7 bases lining up with TRBD1. The CDR3 totals 14 residues. Germline CDR1 reads SGHTA; CDR2 reads FQGNSA. Germline trimming cut 3 bases from V and 0 bases from J; bases unmatched to any gene: 1.

The chain uses TRBV15 and TRBJ2-2; 7 bases map to TRBD2. Germline V gene data show CDR1 as LNHNV and CDR2 as YYDKDF (reference sequence). The CDR3 has 18 amino acids. Trimming took 5 bases from V and 7 from J; bases not matched to a gene: 19. The CDR3 nucleotides read TGTGCCACCAGCCTAAAAAAGAAGGGCGGGAGTGAGGTCGGGGAGCTGTTTTTT. Its translation is CATSLKKKGGSEVGELFF.

This clone was observed a handful of times. This sequence joins TRBV5-4 and TRBJ2-1; TRBD2 matches at 8 bases. V was clipped by 1 base and J by 2 bases; unmatched bases: 8. The CDR3 spans 17 residues. Germline V gene sequence: CDR1 SGHNT, CDR2 YYREEE (reference sequence). CDR3 in DNA: TGTGCCAGCAGCTTGAAGTCTAGCGGGTCTCCCTACAATGAGCAGTTCTTC. Amino acid sequence: CASSLKSSGSPYNEQFF.

CDR3 amino acids: CASGNRGKTGELFF. CDR3 DNA sequence: TGTGCCAGCGGAAACAGGGGGAAAACCGGGGAGCTGTTTTTT. The V and J genes are TRBV6-1 and TRBJ2-2, with TRBD1 identical over 8 bases. The CDR3 is 14 residues long. V shed 8 bases, J shed 5 bases, and the junction held 7 bases outside the gene matches. Germline V gene sequence: CDR1 MNHNS, CDR2 SASEGT.

The V call is TRBV9, the J call TRBJ2-5; 9 nucleotides match TRBD1. The J call may be wrong; the DNA end is better matched by TRBJ2-7. The CDR3 runs 15 residues. From germline, CDR1 is SGDLS and CDR2 YYNGEE. CDR3 residues: CASSPLGQGSYEQYF. CDR3 nucleotides: TGTGCCAGCAGCCCCCTTGGACAGGGGTCCTACGAGCAGTACTTC.

The chain links TRBV19 to TRBJ2-1; 10 nucleotides align to TRBD2. The junction had 10 bases not matched to a gene; V was cut back by 5 bases and J by 0 bases. This CDR3 has 18 residues. In germline, CDR1 is LNHDA, CDR2 SQIVND (reference sequence). The CDR3 sequence is CASSVTSGHCSSYNEQFF. CDR3 DNA: TGTGCCAGTAGTGTGACTAGCGGGCATTGCAGCTCCTACAATGAGCAGTTCTTC.

This clone was observed a single time. The chain recombines TRBV6-5 with TRBJ2-1; 8 bases line up with TRBD1. Germline V gives CDR1 MNHEY, CDR2 SVGAGI. The CDR3 length is 14 residues. The V gene end was trimmed by 5 bases and the J gene end by 3 bases; junction bases not matched to a gene: 3. CDR3: CASSHRGYYNEQFF. As DNA, the CDR3 is TGTGCCAGCAGTCACAGGGGGTACTACAATGAGCAGTTCTTC.

As DNA, the CDR3 is TGTGCCAGCAGCTCCCCGCCAGGGACTAACCAAGAGACCCAGTACTTC. It translates to CASSSPPGTNQETQYF. The chain carries TRBV11-2 and TRBJ2-5; 7 bases align to TRBD2. CDR3 size: 16 residues. Germline V gene sequence: CDR1 SGHAT, CDR2 FQNNGV. V dropped 4 bases and J dropped 0; count of bases not matched to a gene: 8.

The rearrangement joins TRBV5-1 to TRBJ2-5, with 10 bases lining up with TRBD2. The CDR3 is 15 residues long. The germline CDR1 and CDR2 sequences are SGHRS and YFSETQ. V dropped 5 bases and J dropped 0; count of bases not matched to a gene: 4. The CDR3 DNA follows: TGCGCCAGCAGACAGAGCGGGAGGGACCAAGAGACCCAGTACTTC. Residues: CASRQSGRDQETQYF.

The CDR3 DNA reads as TGTGCCATCAGTCCCCGGACCGGGGTAAGGGGGGAGCAGTACTTC. This gives the protein CAISPRTGVRGEQYF. V gene TRBV10-3 combines with J gene TRBJ2-7; TRBD1 might be the D (6 bases). Germline CDR1 is ENHRY and CDR2 is SYGVKD. The CDR3 runs to 15 residues. V lost 5 bases to trimming and J lost 7 bases, with 21 bases between them.

This chain uses TRBV7-4 with TRBJ2-3; perhaps TRBD2 as D (5 bases). Germline values: CDR1 SGHVT, CDR2 SQSDAQ. The V and J ends lost 5 bases and 0 bases respectively, with 24 bases between them. This CDR3 is built from 19 residues. The CDR3 nucleotides are TGTGCCAGCAGCCACCGGACCGCCGAGAGAGGGAATAGCACAGATACGCAGTATTTT. Its translation is CASSHRTAERGNSTDTQYF.

The chain employs TRBV6-4 and TRBJ2-4; D unclear. Looked up from germline, CDR1 is MRHNA and CDR2 is SNTAGT. The CDR3 extends over 15 amino acids. With 3 bases removed from V and 0 bases from J, the gap between germline ends came to 9 bases. Written as DNA, the CDR3 is TGTGCCAGCAGTGAAACCGCGTTAGCCAAAAACATTCAGTACTTC. Translating gives CASSETALAKNIQYF.

This rearrangement joins TRBV29-1 to TRBJ2-2; TRBD2 matches 7 bases. Per the germline V gene, CDR1 is SQVTM and CDR2 is ANQGSEA. The CDR3 sequence is 16 residues long. The V gene end was trimmed by 6 bases and the J gene end by 6 bases; junction bases not matched to a gene: 16. CDR3 in amino acids: CSVGEGLWWIPGELFF. Written as DNA, the CDR3 is TGCAGCGTGGGGGAGGGACTGTGGTGGATCCCCGGGGAGCTGTTTTTT.

This clone was observed once. The chain uses TRBV4-2 and TRBJ2-1, with D tentatively TRBD2 (6 bases). V dropped 4 bases and J dropped 0 bases, with 13 bases sitting between them. This CDR3 has 16 amino acids. Germline values: CDR1 LGHNA, CDR2 YNFKEQ. The CDR3 sequence: CASSPKAEGSYNEQFF. CDR3 in DNA: TGTGCCAGCAGCCCAAAGGCGGAGGGCTCCTACAATGAGCAGTTCTTC.

This chain links TRBV5-1 with TRBJ2-5; D unresolved. Germline V gene sequence: CDR1 SGHRS, CDR2 YFSETQ. The CDR3 has 16 residues. The V and J ends lost 6 bases and 0 bases respectively, with 18 bases between them. Here the CDR3 reads CASTPNPTGDQETQYF. As DNA, the CDR3 is TGCGCCAGCACCCCGAATCCGACTGGCGACCAAGAGACCCAGTACTTC.